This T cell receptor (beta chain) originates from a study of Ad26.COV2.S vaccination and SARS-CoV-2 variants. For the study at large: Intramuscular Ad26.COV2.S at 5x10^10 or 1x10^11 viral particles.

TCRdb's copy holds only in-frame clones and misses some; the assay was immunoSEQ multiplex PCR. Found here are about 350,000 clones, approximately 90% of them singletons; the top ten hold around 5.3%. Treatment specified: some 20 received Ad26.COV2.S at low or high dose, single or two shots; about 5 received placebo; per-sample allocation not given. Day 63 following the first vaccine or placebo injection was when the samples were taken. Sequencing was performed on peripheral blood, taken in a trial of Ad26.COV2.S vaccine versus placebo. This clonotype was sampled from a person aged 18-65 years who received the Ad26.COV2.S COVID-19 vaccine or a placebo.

CDR3 sequence (DNA): TGTGCCAGCAGCCCGCAGGGGGGGAACACCGGGGAGCTGTTTTTT. Residues: CASSPQGGNTGELFF. V gene TRBV5-5 combines with J gene TRBJ2-2, with a possible D match to TRBD1 (7 bases). The germline V gene encodes CDR1 SGHKS and CDR2 YYEKEE (reference sequence). V lost 4 bases, J lost 1 base, and 11 bases lay in between. This CDR3 is 15 amino acids long.